This note documents a single TCR beta chain sequence. The target antigen is unknown. The data are from a study of T cell repertoires in cytomegalovirus infection. Whole-study context: Recently identified HLA-C-restricted CMV epitopes were among the peptides used. CMV infection and matching HLA type were both indicated by public TCR beta signatures.

TCRdb fed the reads into MiXCR, producing one record per CDR3 protein. The sample has 110,000 to 150,000 distinct CDR3 sequences, about 31% seen once. Regarding the study as a whole: The ex vivo response was dominated by HLA-C-restricted CMV-specific TCR beta clonotypes. Carriers of CMV and the relevant HLA type were discriminated by public TCR beta frequency.

The V gene's germline CDR1 is DFQATT and CDR2 SNEGSKA (reference sequence). The CDR3 is 10 amino acids. The V and J ends lost 6 bases and 6 bases respectively, with 7 bases between them. The receptor was derived from a human donor in good health (CMV status not recorded). Some clones in this sample may be carry-over from other donors' samples. The material sequenced was CD8+ T cells from cultured PBMCs, taken from culture after CMV antigen stimulation. V gene TRBV20-1 combines with J gene TRBJ2-3; D is unresolved. CDR3 in amino acids: CSARADTQYF. The CDR3 coding sequence is TGCAGTGCCCGAGCGGATACGCAGTATTTT.